The 17 T cell receptor beta chains presented below share a single source sample, sequenced in a study of blood T cell repertoires in COVID-19. Clones were read by immunoSEQ multiplex PCR, and TCRdb kept only the in-frame ones, dropping some. The data contain hundreds of thousands of clones, around 80% of them singletons. Specimen: peripheral blood. The receptor source for this set is a woman between 45 and 60 years old with acute or convalescent COVID-19.

The rearrangement uses TRBV5-6 and TRBJ1-1; D remains ambiguous. Germline lookup yields CDR1 SGHDT and CDR2 YYEEEE. V was cut by 0 bases and J by 0 bases, with 6 bases left in between. CDR3 length: 14 residues. This CDR3 is CASSLGSVNTEAFF. For the CDR3, the DNA is TGTGCCAGCAGCTTGGGGTCAGTGAACACTGAAGCTTTCTTT.

The rearrangement joins TRBV19 to TRBJ2-3, with D maybe TRBD1 (5 bases). Trimming shortened V by 3 bases and J by 0 bases, and 7 bases separated the two germline ends. The CDR3 runs 14 residues. CDR1 and CDR2 from the germline V gene are LNHDA and SQIVND (reference sequence). The CDR3 spells CASSIDSSTDTQYF. The CDR3 region has the DNA TGTGCCAGTAGTATTGACAGTAGCACAGATACGCAGTATTTT.

The chain is built from TRBV2 and TRBJ1-2, with 7 bases that match TRBD1. Germline CDR1 SNHLY, CDR2 FYNNEI. The J segment lost 4 bases and the V segment lost 3 bases, leaving 5 bases of the junction unmatched. CDR3 size: 14 residues. CDR3 sequence: CASSETGSSYGYTF. Written as DNA, the CDR3 is TGTGCCAGCAGTGAGACAGGGAGTAGCTATGGCTACACCTTC. The full variable domain, in which reference TRBV2 and TRBJ1-2 provide the parts outside the CDR3, is EPEVTQTPSHQVTQMGQEVILRCVPISNHLYFYWYRQILGQKVEFLVSFYNNEISEKSEIFDDQFSVERPDGSNFTLKIRSTKLEDSAMYFCASSETGSSYGYTFGSGTRLTVV.

The chain combines TRBV4-1 with TRBJ1-6, with TRBD1 matching over 11 bases. The CDR3 is made up of 17 amino acids. The J segment lost 8 bases and the V segment lost 4 bases, leaving 10 bases of the junction unmatched. CDR1 and CDR2 (germline): MGHRA, YSYEKL. CDR3 sequence: CASSLLDRGRTDSPLHF. The CDR3 nucleotides read TGCGCCAGCAGCCTCCTGGACAGGGGGCGTACTGATTCACCCCTCCACTTT.

V and J are TRBV12-3 or TRBV12-4 and TRBJ1-2; possibly TRBD1 for D (6 bases). V lost 5 bases and J 4 bases, leaving 11 bases between the germline ends. The CDR3 runs to 13 residues. DNA of the CDR3: TGTGCCAGCAGTAGGACAGCCCCCTATGGCTACACCTTC. Translation: CASSRTAPYGYTF.

Concerning this clone itself: One end of the junction does not line up with germline, which may come from a read error. V gene TRBV7-7 combines with J gene TRBJ2-5, with 11 bases matching TRBD1. The CDR3 is 15 residues long. Germline V gives CDR1 SSHAT, CDR2 FNYEAQ (reference sequence). The CDR3 loop reads CASSRGTGGQETQYF. The CDR3 DNA reads as TGTGCTAGCAGCCGTGGGACAGGGGGCCAAGAGACCCAGTACTTC.

The chain carries TRBV11-2 and TRBJ1-4; 8 bases match TRBD1. This CDR3 region has 17 residues. Germline CDR1 SGHAT, CDR2 FQNNGV. Trimming cost V 0 bases and J 5 bases; bases outside gene matches: 8. Here the CDR3 reads CASSLDRDRWRNEKLFF. Here the CDR3 DNA reads TGTGCCAGCAGCTTAGATCGGGACAGGTGGCGAAATGAAAAACTGTTTTTT.

CDR3 DNA: TGTGCCAGCAGTTTATCCGGGGCTAGCGGGAGGGCCTCCCCTATGAATGAGCAGTTCTTC. Residues: CASSLSGASGRASPMNEQFF. The chain uses TRBV28 and TRBJ2-1; 12 bases fit TRBD2. The CDR3 covers 20 residues. Germline V gene sequence: CDR1 MDHEN, CDR2 SYDVKM. The V gene end was trimmed by 1 base and the J gene end by 7 bases; junction bases not matched to a gene: 17.

This sequence joins TRBV6-6 and TRBJ2-2, with a possible D match to TRBD1 (5 bases). The CDR3 length is 13 residues. The germline gives CDR1 MNHNY, CDR2 SVGAGI (reference sequence). The V and J ends lost 5 bases and 5 bases respectively, with 9 bases between them. CDR3 DNA: TGTGCCAGCAGTATAGGGGTAACCGGGGAGCTGTTTTTT. Its protein is CASSIGVTGELFF.

This chain links TRBV28 with TRBJ1-2, with 7 bases fitting TRBD1. Germline values: CDR1 MDHEN, CDR2 SYDVKM. The length of the CDR3 is 14 residues. The junction had 12 bases not matched to a gene; V was cut back by 5 bases and J by 9 bases. The CDR3 DNA reads as TGTGCCAGCAGTCGAGCAGACAGGGTGCCGAGCTACACCTTC. It specifies CASSRADRVPSYTF.

The chain couples TRBV28 to TRBJ2-6; tentatively, D is TRBD2 (6 bases). This CDR3 has 16 residues. CDR1 and CDR2 from the germline V gene are MDHEN and SYDVKM. V lost 4 bases, J lost 4 bases, and 14 bases lay in between. The CDR3 DNA reads as TGTGCCAGCAGTTCCGTACGGGGGTCCGGGGCCAACGTCCTGACTTTC. Its translation is CASSSVRGSGANVLTF.

The chain is built from TRBV6-5 and TRBJ2-7, with 11 bases lining up with TRBD2. Germline V gives CDR1 MNHEY, CDR2 SVGAGI. With V trimmed by 7 bases and J by 5 bases, 4 bases remained unmatched. The CDR3 consists of 13 residues. CDR3: CASIAGGLNEQYF. The CDR3 DNA is TGTGCCAGCATAGCGGGAGGGCTAAACGAGCAGTACTTC.

This chain connects TRBV29-1 to TRBJ2-5; D may be TRBD1 (6 bases). The germline gives CDR1 SQVTM, CDR2 ANQGSEA. Trimming removed 6 bases at V and 5 bases at J, with 10 bases between. This CDR3 comprises 11 residues. DNA for the CDR3: TGCAGCGTGGGACAATACGAGACCCAGTACTTC. Encoded protein: CSVGQYETQYF.

This rearrangement joins TRBV3-1 (or the pseudogene TRBV3-2) to TRBJ1-1; D ambiguous. CDR1 is LGHDT and CDR2 is YNNKEL in the germline V gene (reference sequence). V was trimmed by 4 bases and J by 5 bases, leaving 11 bases between them. The CDR3 runs 13 residues. The CDR3: CASSLAGGTEAFF. CDR3 coding DNA: TGTGCCAGCAGCCTAGCGGGCGGGACTGAAGCTTTCTTT.

V gene TRBV11-2 combines with J gene TRBJ2-1; the match to TRBD1 covers 7 bases. Germline V lookup: CDR1 SGHAT, CDR2 FQNNGV. V shed 7 bases and J 3 bases; nucleotides not matched to a gene: 6. CDR3 length: 14 amino acids. This chain's CDR3 is CASKWGQNYNEQFF. In DNA form, the CDR3 reads TGTGCCAGCAAGTGGGGACAGAACTACAATGAGCAGTTCTTC.

V and J are TRBV6-5 and TRBJ1-1, with 7 bases identical to TRBD1. The V gene's germline CDR1 is MNHEY and CDR2 SVGAGI. V trimming: 6 bases; J trimming: 4 bases; junction bases outside the gene matches: 8. CDR3 size: 14 residues. CDR3 sequence: CASRREGAITEAFF. DNA for the CDR3: TGTGCCAGCAGAAGAGAGGGGGCCATCACTGAAGCTTTCTTT.

V gene TRBV3-1 (or the pseudogene TRBV3-2) combines with J gene TRBJ2-7, with a weak D call TRBD2 (6 bases). Germline assignment: CDR1 LGHDT and CDR2 YNNKEL (reference sequence). There are 13 residues in the CDR3. Between the trimmed V and J ends, which lost 4 bases and 3 bases, there was a span of 10 bases. The CDR3 DNA is TGTGCCAGCAGCCCCCGACTAGGCTACGAGCAGTACTTC. Translation gives CASSPRLGYEQYF.